Presented here are 21 T cell receptor beta chains from one specimen sequenced in a study of CD4+ T cells in melanoma. Here immunoSEQ multiplex PCR was the method, and the copy in TCRdb shows in-frame clones only, minus some. The sample consists of 20,000 to 25,000 clones, roughly 87% of them appearing once. Source material: cells from a culture (not recorded whether cultured in vitro). The source is a human donor with melanoma.

The V and J genes are TRBV7-9 and TRBJ1-1, with D hard to call. V was pared by 2 bases and J by 1 base, with 8 bases between. The length of the CDR3 is 14 residues. Per the germline V gene, CDR1 is SEHNR and CDR2 is FQNEAQ (reference sequence). The CDR3 sequence is CASSLPQENTEAFF. Here the CDR3 DNA reads TGTGCCAGCAGCTTACCGCAGGAGAACACTGAAGCTTTCTTT.

V is TRBV7-2 and J is TRBJ1-2, with 10 bases fitting TRBD1. The ends lost 1 base at V and 5 bases at J; junction bases unmatched: 4. Germline V gives CDR1 SGHTA, CDR2 FQGNSA. The CDR3 extends over 15 amino acids. CDR3 amino acids: CASSLEWDRGYGYTF. CDR3 nucleotides: TGTGCCAGCAGCTTAGAATGGGACAGGGGTTATGGCTACACCTTC.

The chain recombines TRBV11-2 with TRBJ2-7; 7 nucleotides agree with TRBD2. The germline V gene has CDR1 SGHAT and CDR2 FQNNGV. This CDR3 is 16 amino acids long. J lost 0 bases, V lost 5 bases, and 10 bases had no gene match. The CDR3 region has the DNA TGTGCCAGCAGCCCCCTACGGGGGGAGGACTCCTACGAGCAGTACTTC. Protein: CASSPLRGEDSYEQYF.

The chain links TRBV4-2 to TRBJ2-5; 7 nucleotides agree with TRBD2. The trim removed 5 bases at V and 5 bases at J, leaving 11 bases unmatched. This CDR3 contains 15 residues. Per germline, CDR1 LGHNA and CDR2 YNFKEQ. CDR3 region: CASSVSLNGGETQYF. The CDR3 bases are TGTGCCAGCAGCGTATCCCTAAACGGGGGGGAGACCCAGTACTTC.

The CDR3 sequence is CASSFAGGLSKTQYF. In DNA form, the CDR3 reads TGTGCCAGCAGCTTCGCAGGGGGGCTTTCAAAGACCCAGTACTTC. The rearrangement joins TRBV5-5 to TRBJ2-5; weak D call: TRBD1 (7 bases). Germline CDR1 and CDR2: SGHKS and YYEKEE (reference sequence). The CDR3 contains 15 residues. V shed 2 bases and J shed 6 bases, with 17 bases lying between them.

This sequence joins TRBV25-1 and TRBJ1-1; 7 bases are shared with TRBD1. Losses at the gene ends were 4 bases for V and 1 base for J; bases not matched to a gene: 9. CDR1 MGHDK and CDR2 SYGVNS come from the germline V gene. CDR3 length: 16 amino acids. In DNA, the CDR3 is TGTGCCAGCAGTGGCCGGGACAGCCGGCCGAACACTGAAGCTTTCTTT. Translating it yields CASSGRDSRPNTEAFF.

In its sample, this clone was seen a few times. This chain uses TRBV27 with TRBJ1-1; D remains ambiguous. CDR1 MNHEY and CDR2 SMNVEV come from the germline V gene (reference sequence). The CDR3 extends over 16 amino acids. Trimming removed 2 bases at V and 1 base at J, with 14 bases between. CDR3 bases: TGTGCCAGCAGTTTAAAATCGGCATTTAGGAACACTGAAGCTTTCTTT. This gives the protein CASSLKSAFRNTEAFF.

The chain uses TRBV15 and TRBJ2-5, with TRBD1 matching 10 bases. The CDR3 loop spans 18 amino acids. Germline lookup yields CDR1 LNHNV and CDR2 YYDKDF (reference sequence). The junction had 15 bases not matched to a gene; V was cut back by 6 bases and J by 2 bases. The CDR3 DNA is TGTGCCACCAGAAGGGACAGGGGAATAAAGGAGAGGCAAGAGACCCAGTACTTC. This sequence encodes CATRRDRGIKERQETQYF.

This sequence joins TRBV7-3 and TRBJ1-5; D is unclear. The V and J ends lost 1 base and 6 bases respectively, with 7 bases between them. CDR1 and CDR2 from the germline V gene are SGHTA and FQGTGA. CDR3 size: 13 residues. The CDR3 here is CASSLNAGQPQHF. CDR3 DNA sequence: TGTGCCAGCAGCTTAAACGCCGGTCAGCCCCAGCATTTT.

This clone was detected only once. This chain joins TRBV27 and TRBJ2-1; TRBD1 matches 10 bases. This CDR3 has 19 amino acids. J was trimmed by 5 bases and V by 2 bases; bases with no gene match: 15. Germline assignment: CDR1 MNHEY and CDR2 SMNVEV (reference sequence). The CDR3 region has the DNA TGTGCCAGCAGTTTAGGACAGGGGGTTCTGGGCCGGGCTAACAATGAGCAGTTCTTC. This gives the protein CASSLGQGVLGRANNEQFF.

In this sample, this clone turned up a few times. Other nucleotide sequences in the sample specify the same CDR3. The gene calls are TRBV15 and TRBJ2-5; D gene unclear. Germline loops: CDR1 LNHNV, CDR2 YYDKDF (reference sequence). V was clipped by 0 bases and J by 2 bases, with 7 bases between them. This CDR3 region has 14 residues. DNA for the CDR3: TGTGCCACCAGCAGAGACGCCGGGCAAGAGACCCAGTACTTC. Its translation is CATSRDAGQETQYF.

This clone was observed once. This rearrangement joins TRBV7-9 to TRBJ2-3; no reliable D call. Germline V gene lookup returns CDR1 SEHNR and CDR2 FQNEAQ (reference sequence). Trimming removed 3 bases at V and 3 bases at J, with 1 base between. The CDR3 extends over 11 amino acids. The CDR3 DNA reads as TGTGCCAGCAGCTTTACAGATACGCAGTATTTT. Its translation: CASSFTDTQYF.

This sequence joins TRBV7-9 and TRBJ2-3, with TRBD2 matching 12 bases. This CDR3 comprises 16 residues. In germline, CDR1 is SEHNR, CDR2 FQNEAQ (reference sequence). The trim removed 5 bases at V and 8 bases at J, leaving 11 bases unmatched. The CDR3 bases are TGTGCCAGCAGCCGCCTAGCGGGGGGGCTTTGGGGTACGCAGTATTTT. It yields the protein CASSRLAGGLWGTQYF. Based on the CDR3 plus reference TRBV7-9 and TRBJ2-3, the full variable domain is DTGVSQNPRHKITKRGQNVTFRCDPISEHNRLYWYRQTLGQGPEFLTYFQNEAQLEKSRLLSDRFSAERPKGSFSTLEIQRTEQGDSAMYLCASSRLAGGLWGTQYFGPGTRLTVL.

Worth noting for this clone: One end of the junction is discordant with germline, which a read error may explain. This chain joins TRBV6-1 and TRBJ2-7; 9 bases align to TRBD1. This CDR3 has 11 amino acids. CDR1 MNHNS and CDR2 SASEGT come from the germline V gene. The CDR3 protein is CASSERQGVNF. Here the CDR3 DNA reads TGTGCCAGCAGTGAAAGACAGGGGGTGAACTTC.

The V gene is TRBV2, the J gene TRBJ2-1; 8 bases agree with TRBD1. The CDR3 runs to 16 residues. The germline V gene encodes CDR1 SNHLY and CDR2 FYNNEI. The junction had 12 bases not matched to a gene; V was cut back by 3 bases and J by 8 bases. CDR3 residues: CASSDWSGGISDEQFF. DNA for the CDR3: TGTGCCAGCAGTGACTGGTCAGGGGGCATCAGCGATGAGCAGTTCTTC.

The V and J genes are TRBV5-6 and TRBJ2-5; 7 nucleotides match TRBD2. Trimming removed 1 base from V and 5 bases from J; junction bases left unmatched: 14. The length of the CDR3 is 17 residues. Germline-derived CDR1 and CDR2 are SGHDT and YYEEEE. CDR3 nucleotides: TGTGCCAGCAGCTTGCCTGGGGGGAGGGTCCCGAGGGAGACCCAGTACTTC. It translates to CASSLPGGRVPRETQYF.

The rearrangement links TRBV9 to TRBJ1-3, with D perhaps matching TRBD1 (5 bases). The CDR3 runs 16 residues. Germline assignment: CDR1 SGDLS and CDR2 YYNGEE. The V end was cut by 3 bases, the J end by 0 bases, with 13 bases between. The CDR3 bases are TGTGCCAGCAGCGCGCCGGAACAGGTCTCTGGAAACACCATATATTTT. Translation gives CASSAPEQVSGNTIYF.

This chain links TRBV19 with TRBJ1-5; D perhaps matches TRBD1 (5 bases). This CDR3 region has 17 residues. CDR1 LNHDA and CDR2 SQIVND come from the germline V gene (reference sequence). Trimming pared 9 bases from V and 2 bases from J, leaving 23 bases between. CDR3 amino acids: CASLSYGTLGGNQPQHF. CDR3 DNA: TGTGCCAGCCTATCCTACGGGACCCTGGGGGGCAATCAGCCCCAGCATTTT.

The chain uses TRBV5-1 and TRBJ1-2, with 9 bases matching TRBD1. This CDR3 comprises 15 residues. V lost 3 bases and J lost 2; bases outside the gene matches: 5. The germline V gene encodes CDR1 SGHRS and CDR2 YFSETQ. In nucleotides, the CDR3 is TGCGCCAGCAGCTCCGGGACAGGGAAGAACTATGGCTACACCTTC. Translating gives CASSSGTGKNYGYTF.

This clone was recorded only once. V and J are TRBV11-2 and TRBJ1-3, with no clear D. V gave up 5 bases and J gave up 3 bases, with 5 bases separating them. Germline CDR1 SGHAT, CDR2 FQNNGV. This CDR3 has 12 residues. Written as DNA, the CDR3 is TGTGCCAGCAGCCATAATGGAAACACCATATATTTT. Amino acid sequence: CASSHNGNTIYF.

This sequence joins TRBV5-1 and TRBJ2-7, with TRBD1 identical over 9 bases. Germline V lookup: CDR1 SGHRS, CDR2 YFSETQ. The CDR3 has 14 amino acids. V trimming: 4 bases; J trimming: 5 bases; junction bases outside the gene matches: 7. CDR3 sequence reads: CASSAGTGTHEQYF. The CDR3 nucleotides are TGCGCCAGCAGCGCGGGGACAGGGACGCACGAGCAGTACTTC.